The rows below give T cell receptor beta chains drawn from one sample of a study of blood T cells in healthy people across ages. MiXCR, applied by TCRdb to the 5' RACE reads, yields one record per CDR3 protein. The table includes about 1.8 million distinct CDR3 sequences, 49% detected once. The sample taken for sequencing was blood. These TCRs come from a woman between 40 and 55 years old in good health. Both conserved end residues are trimmed from each CDR3.

TRBV12-3/TRBV12-4 | ASGISGANVLT
TRBV6-6 | ASSYLGSQDTQY
TRBV12-3/TRBV12-4 | ASSSFTTAGYT
TRBV6-5 | ASRLAGGMYNEQF
TRBV6-2/TRBV6-3 | ASSYRERNSPLH
TRBV7-9 | ASSPGQGVSYGYT
TRBV29-1 | SVTLGHDSPQETQY
TRBV25-1 | ASSRRGGATDTQY
TRBV7-9 | ASSEPGVIYNEQF
TRBV6-1 | ASSEGTTEAF